The 18 T cell receptor beta chains below all came from one sample that was sequenced in a study of CD8+CD57+ T cells in acquired aplastic anemia. Researchers used genomic DNA as the template to profile TCR beta VDJ and CDR3. TCRdb re-analysed the reads in MiXCR, keeping a single row per CDR3 protein. The table has about 220,000 distinct CDR3 sequences, almost 35% seen once; the top ten hold more than 0.95%. The sequenced material came from sorted CD4+, CD8+, or CD8+CD57+ T cells (not recorded which) from PBMCs. These receptors all come from a human donor in good health, serving as a control.

Regarding this clonotype: This clone may be a read error of a much larger clone one base away. This is likely a read error, given that the CDR3 carries no conserved phenylalanine or tryptophan at its end. This chain links TRBV7-9 with TRBJ1-1; TRBD1 is a possible D gene (5 bases). This CDR3 is built from 15 residues. Trimming removed 5 bases at V and 0 bases at J, with 13 bases between. Germline-derived CDR1 and CDR2 are SEHNR and FQNEAQ (reference sequence). For the CDR3, the DNA is TGTGCCAGCAGCGCCACGAGGGGCTTGAACACTGAAGCTTTCTCT. This sequence encodes CASSATRGLNTEAFS.

This clonotype was seen repeatedly, ten times or more. The chain employs TRBV20-1 and TRBJ1-5; D ambiguous. V lost 5 bases and J 0 bases, leaving 11 bases between the germline ends. The CDR3 covers 14 residues. From germline, CDR1 is DFQATT and CDR2 SNEGSKA (reference sequence). CDR3 residues: CSASLGVSNQPQHF. DNA of the CDR3: TGCAGTGCTTCCCTCGGGGTTAGCAATCAGCCCCAGCATTTT.

The chain couples TRBV20-1 to TRBJ2-5; 9 bases map to TRBD2. CDR1 is DFQATT and CDR2 is SNEGSKA in the germline V gene (reference sequence). The J segment lost 1 base and the V segment lost 0 bases, leaving 6 bases of the junction unmatched. The CDR3 has 16 amino acids. In DNA form, the CDR3 reads TGCAGTGCTAGAGATACGGGGCGGGGGGGCCAAGAGACCCAGTACTTC. Encoded protein: CSARDTGRGGQETQYF.

This clonotype showed up many times. The chain employs TRBV5-1 and TRBJ1-2, with a possible D match to TRBD1 (6 bases). Germline V gives CDR1 SGHRS, CDR2 YFSETQ. This CDR3 is 14 amino acids long. Between the trimmed V and J ends, which lost 7 bases and 2 bases, there was a span of 15 bases. In nucleotides, the CDR3 is TGCGCCAGCGCCTTGGCTGGGGGCAACTATGGCTACACCTTC. Amino acid sequence: CASALAGGNYGYTF.

The chain is built from TRBV7-9 and TRBJ1-1; maybe TRBD1 (5 bases). The germline CDR1 and CDR2 sequences are SEHNR and FQNEAQ (reference sequence). The CDR3 sequence is 15 residues long. V gave up 5 bases and J gave up 2 bases, with 15 bases separating them. CDR3 residues: CASSPGVQGNTEAFF. The CDR3 bases are TGTGCCAGCAGCCCGGGGGTGCAGGGAAACACTGAAGCTTTCTTT.

This clonotype has a count of ten or more. The gene calls are TRBV15 and TRBJ2-3; D is undetermined. Trimming removed 7 bases from V and 6 bases from J, with 8 bases in between. Per the germline V gene, CDR1 is LNHNV and CDR2 is YYDKDF (reference sequence). This CDR3 has 11 residues. The CDR3 DNA reads as TGTGCCACCACGAAGACTGATACGCAGTATTTT. Its translation: CATTKTDTQYF. Using reference TRBV15 and TRBJ2-3 for the parts outside the CDR3, the full variable domain is DAMVIQNPRYQVTQFGKPVTLSCSQTLNHNVMYWYQQKSSQAPKLLFHYYDKDFNNEADTPDNFQSRRPNTSFCFLDIRSPGLGDTAMYLCATTKTDTQYFGPGTRLTVL.

Of note for this clonotype: This may stem from a read error, because a much larger clone lies one nucleotide away. The gene calls are TRBV11-2 and TRBJ2-5; 8 nucleotides line up with TRBD2. Germline loops: CDR1 SGHAT, CDR2 FQNNGV. CDR3 length: 18 residues. This CDR3 is CASSRTTGTRAFQETQHF. The CDR3 DNA is TGTGCCAGCAGCCGAACTACCGGGACTAGGGCCTTCCAAGAGACCCAGCACTTC.

The V gene is TRBV10-1, the J gene TRBJ1-3; D unresolved. CDR1 is WNHNN and CDR2 is SYGVQD in the germline V gene (reference sequence). V shed 8 bases and J shed 3 bases, with 8 bases lying between them. This CDR3 comprises 12 residues. This chain's CDR3 is CASGLNGNTIYF. DNA of the CDR3: TGCGCCAGCGGCCTGAATGGAAACACCATATATTTT.

At least ten counts were recorded for this clonotype. The rearrangement links TRBV12-3 or TRBV12-4 to TRBJ1-1, with TRBD1 matching over 9 bases. The junction had 4 bases not matched to a gene; V was cut back by 2 bases and J by 6 bases. There are 14 residues in the CDR3. Here the CDR3 DNA reads TGTGCCAGCAGTTTAACAGGGGGCTTCGCTGAAGCTTTCTTT. Its translation is CASSLTGGFAEAFF.

The chain links TRBV4-1 to TRBJ2-3; 9 nucleotides agree with TRBD1. Germline V gene lookup returns CDR1 MGHRA and CDR2 YSYEKL. The trim removed 2 bases at V and 6 bases at J, leaving 18 bases unmatched. The CDR3 length is 19 residues. CDR3 in amino acids: CASSQRGRMDRGARDTQYF. The CDR3 bases are TGCGCCAGCAGCCAAAGGGGGAGAATGGACAGGGGAGCTAGGGATACGCAGTATTTT.

The V call is TRBV9, the J call TRBJ1-1; D may be TRBD1 (5 bases). The CDR3 covers 16 residues. V was trimmed by 0 bases and J by 10 bases, leaving 22 bases between them. Germline values: CDR1 SGDLS, CDR2 YYNGEE. As DNA, the CDR3 is TGTGCCAGCAGCGTAGCTGGATGGGCGGGGGAGACGAGAGCTTTCTTT. Its protein is CASSVAGWAGETRAFF.

This clonotype was observed a few times. CDR3 DNA sequence: TGTGCCAGCAGCTTGGAAGTCAGAGCCTACGAGCAGTACTTC. Translated, it gives CASSLEVRAYEQYF. This chain connects TRBV5-5 to TRBJ2-7, with D unresolved. V shed 0 bases and J shed 2 bases, with 9 bases lying between them. Looked up from germline, CDR1 is SGHKS and CDR2 is YYEKEE (reference sequence). The length of the CDR3 is 14 residues.

This clonotype was detected only once. Given a much more abundant clone one base away, this may be a read error. The CDR3 is CASNLDRNTKAFF. The CDR3 bases are TGTGCCAGCAACCTCGACAGGAACACTAAAGCTTTCTTT. The V call is TRBV7-2, the J call TRBJ1-1, with a weak D call TRBD1 (6 bases). Germline lookup yields CDR1 SGHTA and CDR2 FQGNSA. This CDR3 has 13 amino acids.

V usage is TRBV5-4 and J usage is TRBJ2-5, with D hard to call. The CDR3 is 15 residues long. Germline CDR1 and CDR2: SGHNT and YYREEE (reference sequence). V was clipped by 0 bases and J by 0 bases, with 9 bases between them. The CDR3 here is CASSLVREYQETQYF. The CDR3 DNA reads TGTGCCAGCAGCTTGGTTCGAGAGTACCAAGAGACCCAGTACTTC.

The gene calls are TRBV5-1 and TRBJ2-7; maybe TRBD2 (6 bases). CDR3 length equals 14 residues. Germline V gives CDR1 SGHRS, CDR2 YFSETQ. Trimming took 0 bases from V and 4 from J, leaving 11 bases between them. CDR3 sequence reads: CASSLGGKAYEQYF. The CDR3 DNA reads as TGCGCCAGCAGCTTGGGCGGGAAAGCGTACGAGCAGTACTTC.

Ten or more counts support this clonotype. The chain employs TRBV12-3 or TRBV12-4 and TRBJ1-2; D ambiguous. The CDR3 length is 14 residues. With 2 bases removed from V and 4 bases from J, the gap between germline ends came to 11 bases. CDR3 residues: CASSLYRGIYGYTF. CDR3 bases: TGTGCCAGCAGTTTATATCGGGGAATCTATGGCTACACCTTC.

Worth noting for this clonotype: A read error may be the cause here, since a much bigger clone is one base away. This CDR3 reads CASSIGGGRDTHTEALF. As DNA, the CDR3 is TGTGCCAGTAGTATAGGGGGGGGCCGGGACACTCACACTGAAGCTCTCTTT. The chain has TRBV19 and TRBJ1-1; D might be TRBD1 (6 bases). Germline CDR1 reads LNHDA; CDR2 reads SQIVND (reference sequence). This CDR3 has 17 amino acids.

This clonotype was seen a handful of times. V gene TRBV11-2 combines with J gene TRBJ2-1, with D possibly being TRBD2 (5 bases). Germline CDR1 and CDR2: SGHAT and FQNNGV. Trimming left V 5 bases short and J 9 bases short, with 17 bases between. The length of the CDR3 is 14 residues. CDR3 residues: CASSPRGSVGEQFF. The CDR3 nucleotides are TGTGCCAGCAGCCCCCGGGGTAGCGTTGGTGAGCAGTTCTTC.